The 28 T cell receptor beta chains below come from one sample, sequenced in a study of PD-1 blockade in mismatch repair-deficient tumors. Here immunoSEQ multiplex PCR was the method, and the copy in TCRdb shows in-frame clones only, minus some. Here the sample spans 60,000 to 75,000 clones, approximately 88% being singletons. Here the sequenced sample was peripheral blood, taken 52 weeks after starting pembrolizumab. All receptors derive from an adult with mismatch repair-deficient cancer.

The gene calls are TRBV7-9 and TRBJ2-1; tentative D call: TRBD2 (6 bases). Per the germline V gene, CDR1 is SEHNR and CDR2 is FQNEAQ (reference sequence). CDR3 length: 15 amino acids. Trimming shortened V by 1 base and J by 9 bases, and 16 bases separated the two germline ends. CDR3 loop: CASSLGRGSWGEQFF. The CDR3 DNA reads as TGTGCCAGCAGCTTAGGGCGGGGTAGCTGGGGTGAGCAGTTCTTC. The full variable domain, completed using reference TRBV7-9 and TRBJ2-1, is DTGVSQNPRHKITKRGQNVTFRCDPISEHNRLYWYRQTLGQGPEFLTYFQNEAQLEKSRLLSDRFSAERPKGSFSTLEIQRTEQGDSAMYLCASSLGRGSWGEQFFGPGTRLTVL.

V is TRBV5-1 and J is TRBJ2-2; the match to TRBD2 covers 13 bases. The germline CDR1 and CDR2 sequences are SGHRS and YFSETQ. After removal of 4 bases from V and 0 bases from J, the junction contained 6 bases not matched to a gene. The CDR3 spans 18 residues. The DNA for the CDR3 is TGCGCCAGCAGCCCTTCCGGGACTAGCGGGGCGAACACCGGGGAGCTGTTTTTT. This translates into CASSPSGTSGANTGELFF. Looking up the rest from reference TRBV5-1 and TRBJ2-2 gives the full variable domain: KAGVTQTPRYLIKTRGQQVTLSCSPISGHRSVSWYQQTPGQGLQFLFEYFSETQRNKGNFPGRFSGRQFSNSRSEMNVSTLELGDSALYLCASSPSGTSGANTGELFFGEGSRLTVL.

CDR3 bases: TGTGCCAGTAGGGAGACAGGGGCAAGAAACGAGCAGTACTTC. The encoded protein is CASRETGARNEQYF. The chain links TRBV19 to TRBJ2-7; the match to TRBD1 covers 8 bases. With V trimmed by 6 bases and J by 5 bases, 9 bases remained unmatched. Germline V gives CDR1 LNHDA, CDR2 SQIVND (reference sequence). CDR3 size: 14 residues.

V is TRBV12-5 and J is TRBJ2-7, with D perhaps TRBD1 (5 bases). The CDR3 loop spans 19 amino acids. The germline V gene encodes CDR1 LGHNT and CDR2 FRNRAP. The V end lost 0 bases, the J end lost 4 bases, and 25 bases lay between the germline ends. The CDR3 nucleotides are TGTGCTAGTGGTTTGGTTGTGACAGAAAGGGCGAGGACGGCTTACGAGCAGTACTTC. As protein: CASGLVVTERARTAYEQYF.

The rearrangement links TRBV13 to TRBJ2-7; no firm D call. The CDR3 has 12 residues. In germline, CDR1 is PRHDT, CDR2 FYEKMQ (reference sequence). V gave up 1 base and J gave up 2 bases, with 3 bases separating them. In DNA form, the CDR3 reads TGTGCCAGCAGCTTAGTTCCCTACGAGCAGTACTTC. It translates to CASSLVPYEQYF. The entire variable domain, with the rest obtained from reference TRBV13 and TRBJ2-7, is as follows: AAGVIQSPRHLIKEKRETATLKCYPIPRHDTVYWYQQGPGQDPQFLISFYEKMQSDKGSIPDRFSAQQFSDYHSELNMSSLELGDSALYFCASSLVPYEQYFGPGTRLTVT.

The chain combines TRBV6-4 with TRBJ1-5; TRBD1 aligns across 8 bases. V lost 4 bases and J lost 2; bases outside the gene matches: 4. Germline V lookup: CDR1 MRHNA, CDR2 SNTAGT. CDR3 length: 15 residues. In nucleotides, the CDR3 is TGTGCCAGCAGTGCCAGGGGGCATGGCAATCAGCCCCAGCATTTT. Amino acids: CASSARGHGNQPQHF.

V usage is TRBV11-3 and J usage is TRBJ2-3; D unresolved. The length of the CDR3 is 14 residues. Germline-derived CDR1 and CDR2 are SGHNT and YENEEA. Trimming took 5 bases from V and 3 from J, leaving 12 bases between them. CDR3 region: CASSEQSGTDTQYF. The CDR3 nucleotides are TGTGCCAGCAGCGAACAATCTGGAACAGATACGCAGTATTTT.

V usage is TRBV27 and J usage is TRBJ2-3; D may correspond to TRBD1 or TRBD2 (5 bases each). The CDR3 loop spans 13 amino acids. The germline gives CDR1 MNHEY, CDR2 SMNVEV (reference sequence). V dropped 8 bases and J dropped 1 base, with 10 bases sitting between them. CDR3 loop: CASGRGGTDTQYF. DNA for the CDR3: TGTGCCAGCGGCCGAGGGGGCACAGATACGCAGTATTTT.

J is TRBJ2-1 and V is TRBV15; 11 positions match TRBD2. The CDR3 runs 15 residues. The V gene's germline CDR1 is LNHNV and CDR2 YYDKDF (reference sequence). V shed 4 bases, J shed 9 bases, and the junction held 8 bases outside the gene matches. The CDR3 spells CATSNRLAGRFEQFF. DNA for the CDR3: TGTGCCACCAGCAACCGACTAGCGGGAAGGTTTGAGCAGTTCTTC.

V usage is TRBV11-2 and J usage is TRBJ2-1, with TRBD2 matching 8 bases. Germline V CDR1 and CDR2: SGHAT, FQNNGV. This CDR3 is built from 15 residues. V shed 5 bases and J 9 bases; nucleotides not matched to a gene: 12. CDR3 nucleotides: TGTGCCAGCAGCCCTACCGGGACTAGGAATGGTGAGCAGTTCTTC. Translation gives CASSPTGTRNGEQFF.

CDR3 DNA sequence: TGCAGCCTTCGACAGGGGAACGAGCAGTACTTC. Protein sequence: CSLRQGNEQYF. The rearrangement uses TRBV29-1 and TRBJ2-7, with 8 bases that match TRBD1. From germline, CDR1 is SQVTM and CDR2 ANQGSEA. CDR3 size: 11 residues. V gave up 8 bases and J gave up 5 bases; unmatched junction bases: 5.

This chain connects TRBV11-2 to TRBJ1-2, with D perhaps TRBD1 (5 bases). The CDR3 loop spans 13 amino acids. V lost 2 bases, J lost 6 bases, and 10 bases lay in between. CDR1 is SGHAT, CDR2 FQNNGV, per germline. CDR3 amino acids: CASSLSRVNGYTF. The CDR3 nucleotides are TGTGCCAGCAGCTTAAGCAGGGTTAATGGCTACACCTTC.

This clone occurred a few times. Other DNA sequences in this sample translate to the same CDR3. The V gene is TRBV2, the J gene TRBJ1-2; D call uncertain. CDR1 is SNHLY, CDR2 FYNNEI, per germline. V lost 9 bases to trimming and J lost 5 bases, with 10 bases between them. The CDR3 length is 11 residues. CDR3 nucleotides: TGTGCCAGTAGAAGGGAATATGGCTACACCTTC. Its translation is CASRREYGYTF.

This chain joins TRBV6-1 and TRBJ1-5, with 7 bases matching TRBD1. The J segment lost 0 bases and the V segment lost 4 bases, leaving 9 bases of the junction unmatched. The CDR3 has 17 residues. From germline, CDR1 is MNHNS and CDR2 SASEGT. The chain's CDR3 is CASSGGGGTDSNQPQHF. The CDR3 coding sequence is TGTGCCAGCAGTGGAGGGGGGGGGACAGATAGCAATCAGCCCCAGCATTTT.

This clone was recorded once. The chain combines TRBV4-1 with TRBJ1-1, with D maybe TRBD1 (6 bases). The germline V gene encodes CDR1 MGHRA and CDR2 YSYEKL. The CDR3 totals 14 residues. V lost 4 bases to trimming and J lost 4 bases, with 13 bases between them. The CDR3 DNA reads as TGCGCCAGCAGCCTGCGTGCGGGGGCCACTGAAGCTTTCTTT. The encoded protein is CASSLRAGATEAFF.

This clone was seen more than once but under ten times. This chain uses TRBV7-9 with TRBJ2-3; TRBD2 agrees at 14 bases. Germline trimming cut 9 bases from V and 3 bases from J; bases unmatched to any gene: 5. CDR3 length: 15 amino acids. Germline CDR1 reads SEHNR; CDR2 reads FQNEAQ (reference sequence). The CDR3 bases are TGTGCCAGTGAAAGACTAGCGGGAGGGACAGATACGCAGTATTTT. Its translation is CASERLAGGTDTQYF.

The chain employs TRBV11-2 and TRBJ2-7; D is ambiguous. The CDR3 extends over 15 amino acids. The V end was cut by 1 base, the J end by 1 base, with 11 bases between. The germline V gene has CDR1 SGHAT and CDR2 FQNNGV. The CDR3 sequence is CASSLGPNQSYEQYF. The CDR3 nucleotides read TGTGCCAGCAGCTTAGGACCCAACCAGTCCTACGAGCAGTACTTC.

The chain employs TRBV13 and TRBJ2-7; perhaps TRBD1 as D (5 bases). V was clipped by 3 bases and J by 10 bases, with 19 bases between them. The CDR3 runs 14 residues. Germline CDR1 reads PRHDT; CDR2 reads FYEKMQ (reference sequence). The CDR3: CASSLQGFLQEQYF. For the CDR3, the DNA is TGTGCCAGCAGCTTGCAAGGTTTCCTACAGGAACAGTACTTC.

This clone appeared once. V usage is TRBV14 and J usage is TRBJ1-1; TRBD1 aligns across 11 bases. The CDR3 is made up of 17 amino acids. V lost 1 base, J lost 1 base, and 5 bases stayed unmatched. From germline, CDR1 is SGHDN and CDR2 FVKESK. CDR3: CASSQGDRGWGNTEAFF. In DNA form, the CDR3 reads TGTGCCAGCAGCCAAGGGGACAGGGGGTGGGGGAACACTGAAGCTTTCTTT. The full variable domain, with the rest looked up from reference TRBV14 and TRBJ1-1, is EAGVTQFPSHSVIEKGQTVTLRCDPISGHDNLYWYRRVMGKEIKFLLHFVKESKQDESGMPNNRFLAERTGGTYSTLKVQPAELEDSGVYFCASSQGDRGWGNTEAFFGQGTRLTVV.

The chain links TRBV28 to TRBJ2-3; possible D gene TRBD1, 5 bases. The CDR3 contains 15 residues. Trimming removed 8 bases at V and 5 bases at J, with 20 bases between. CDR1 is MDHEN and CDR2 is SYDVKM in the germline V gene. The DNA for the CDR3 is TGTGCCAGCGGGGCCATCAGGAGAGAACTAGATACGCAGTATTTT. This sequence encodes CASGAIRRELDTQYF.

The CDR3 nucleotides are TGTGCCAGCGGCGATTCCGAGGCGACCCAGTACTTC. Its translation is CASGDSEATQYF. The chain has TRBV27 and TRBJ2-5; no clear D gene. Trimming removed 8 bases at V and 7 bases at J, with 14 bases between. CDR3 length equals 12 residues. The V gene's germline CDR1 is MNHEY and CDR2 SMNVEV (reference sequence).

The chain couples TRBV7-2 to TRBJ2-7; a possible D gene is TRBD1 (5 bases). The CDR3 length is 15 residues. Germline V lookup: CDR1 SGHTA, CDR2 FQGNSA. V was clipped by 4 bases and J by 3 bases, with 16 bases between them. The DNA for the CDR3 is TGTGCCAGCAGCTGGGCAGAACTGGGGCTCTACGAGCAGTACTTC. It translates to CASSWAELGLYEQYF.

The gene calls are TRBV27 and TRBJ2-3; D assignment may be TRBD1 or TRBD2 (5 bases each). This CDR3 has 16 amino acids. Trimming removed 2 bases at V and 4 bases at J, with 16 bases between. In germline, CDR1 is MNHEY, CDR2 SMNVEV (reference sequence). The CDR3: CASSLASARGADTQYF. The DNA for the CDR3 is TGTGCCAGCAGTTTAGCCTCCGCGAGAGGGGCAGATACGCAGTATTTT.

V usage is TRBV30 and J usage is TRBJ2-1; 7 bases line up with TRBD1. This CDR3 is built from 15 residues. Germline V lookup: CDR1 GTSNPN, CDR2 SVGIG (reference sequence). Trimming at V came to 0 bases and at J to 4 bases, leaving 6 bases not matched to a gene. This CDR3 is CAWSVDRFAYNEQFF. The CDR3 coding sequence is TGTGCCTGGAGTGTGGACAGGTTTGCGTACAATGAGCAGTTCTTC.

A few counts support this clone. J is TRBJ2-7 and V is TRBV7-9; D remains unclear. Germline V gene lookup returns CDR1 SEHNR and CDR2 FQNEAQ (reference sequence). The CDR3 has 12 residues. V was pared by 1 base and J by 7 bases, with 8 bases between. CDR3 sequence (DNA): TGTGCCAGCAGCTTAGAACGTATGGAGCAGTACTTC. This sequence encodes CASSLERMEQYF.

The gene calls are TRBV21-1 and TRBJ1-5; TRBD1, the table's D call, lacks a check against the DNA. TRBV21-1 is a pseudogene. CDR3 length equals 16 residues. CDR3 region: CASSKRARCSNQPQHF. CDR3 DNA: TGTGCCAGCAGCAAACGTGCCAGGTGTAGCAATCAGCCCCAGCATTTT.

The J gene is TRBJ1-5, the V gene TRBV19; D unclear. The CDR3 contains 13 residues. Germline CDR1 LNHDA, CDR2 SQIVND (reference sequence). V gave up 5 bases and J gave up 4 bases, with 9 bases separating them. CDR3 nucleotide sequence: TGTGCCAGTAGTGCCGGCCCTAATCAGCCCCAGCATTTT. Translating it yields CASSAGPNQPQHF. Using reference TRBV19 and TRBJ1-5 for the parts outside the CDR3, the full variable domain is DGGITQSPKYLFRKEGQNVTLSCEQNLNHDAMYWYRQDPGQGLRLIYYSQIVNDFQKGDIAEGYSVSREKKESFPLTVTSAQKNPTAFYLCASSAGPNQPQHFGDGTRLSIL.

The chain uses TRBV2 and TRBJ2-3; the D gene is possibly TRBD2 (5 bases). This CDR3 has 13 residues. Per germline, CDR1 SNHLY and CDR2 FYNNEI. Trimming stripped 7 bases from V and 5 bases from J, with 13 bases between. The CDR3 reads CASTPSGQDTQYF. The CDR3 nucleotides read TGTGCCAGCACCCCCAGCGGTCAAGATACGCAGTATTTT.